This TCR beta chain was found in a study of T cells and Merkel cell carcinoma outcomes. The germline CDR1 and CDR2 sequences are DFQATT and SNEGSKA (reference sequence). Trimming took 3 bases from V and 5 from J, leaving 8 bases between them. The CDR3 covers 11 residues. Assay: immunoSEQ multiplex PCR; the TCRdb copy retains only in-frame clones and omits some. The sample contains roughly 11,000 clones, 95% to 96% of which appear only once. The receptor was derived from a human donor with Merkel cell carcinoma. The gene calls are TRBV20-1 and TRBJ2-7; D unresolved. The sample consisted of tumor tissue from Merkel cell carcinoma. For the CDR3, the DNA is TGCAGTGCTAGTACAAGCGACGAGCAGTACTTC. It translates to CSASTSDEQYF.